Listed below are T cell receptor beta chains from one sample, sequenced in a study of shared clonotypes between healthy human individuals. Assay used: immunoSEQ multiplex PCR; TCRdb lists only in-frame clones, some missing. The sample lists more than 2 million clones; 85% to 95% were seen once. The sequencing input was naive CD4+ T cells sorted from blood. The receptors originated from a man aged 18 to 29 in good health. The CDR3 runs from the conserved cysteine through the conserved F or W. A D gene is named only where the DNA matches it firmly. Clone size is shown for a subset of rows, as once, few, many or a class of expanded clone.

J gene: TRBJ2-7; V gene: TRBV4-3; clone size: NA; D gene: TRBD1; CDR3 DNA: TGCGCCAGCAGCCAAGATGGGACAGGGAGTTCCTACGAGCAGTACTTC; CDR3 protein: CASSQDGTGSSYEQYF
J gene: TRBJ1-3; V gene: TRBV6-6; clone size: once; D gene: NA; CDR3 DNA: TGTGCCAGCAGTTACGGGTCGCAGAGCTCTGGAAACACCATATATTTT; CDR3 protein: CASSYGSQSSGNTIYF
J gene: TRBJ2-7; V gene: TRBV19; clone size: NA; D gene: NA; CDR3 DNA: TGTGCCAGTAGTATAGACAGCTCCTACGAGCAGTACTTC; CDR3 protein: CASSIDSSYEQYF
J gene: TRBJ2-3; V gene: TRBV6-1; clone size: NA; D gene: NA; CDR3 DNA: TGTGCCAGCAGTGAAGCTAGAATAGACTGGGATACGCAGTATTTT; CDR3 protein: CASSEARIDWDTQYF
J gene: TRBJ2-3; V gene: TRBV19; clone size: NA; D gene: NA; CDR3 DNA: TGTGCCAGTAGTTCCCGGGACGGGCGCACAGATACGCAGTATTTT; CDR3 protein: CASSSRDGRTDTQYF
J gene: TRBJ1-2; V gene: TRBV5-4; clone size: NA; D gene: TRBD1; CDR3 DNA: TGTGCCAGCAGCTTAGGGGACAGGGGGCGCGGTGGCTACACCTTC; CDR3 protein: CASSLGDRGRGGYTF
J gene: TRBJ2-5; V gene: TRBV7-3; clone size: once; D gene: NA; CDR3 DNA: TGTGCCAGCAGCTTAATGGGGGTCGGGGAGACCCAGTACTTC; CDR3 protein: CASSLMGVGETQYF
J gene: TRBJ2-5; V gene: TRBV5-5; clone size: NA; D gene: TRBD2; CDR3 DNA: TGTGCCAGCAGCCTGGGACTAGCGGGAGGCCCCTCCCAAGAGACCCAGTACTTC; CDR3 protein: CASSLGLAGGPSQETQYF
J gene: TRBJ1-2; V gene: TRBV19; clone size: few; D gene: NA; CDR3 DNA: TGTGCCAGTAGCCCAAATCTCTATGGCTACACCTTC; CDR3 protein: CASSPNLYGYTF
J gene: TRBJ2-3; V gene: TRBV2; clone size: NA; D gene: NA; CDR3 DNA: TGTGCCAGCAGTCGGGACTCCTCGGGTCGCACAGATACGCAGTATTTT; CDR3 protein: CASSRDSSGRTDTQYF
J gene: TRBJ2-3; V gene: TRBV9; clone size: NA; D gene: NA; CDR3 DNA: TGTGCCAGCAGCGCGTTGGGGGCAGCAACAGATACGCAGTATTTT; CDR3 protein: CASSALGAATDTQYF
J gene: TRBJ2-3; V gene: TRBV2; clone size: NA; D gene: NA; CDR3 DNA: TGTGCCAGCAGGGTGGGAGTCCCCACAGATACGCAGTATTTT; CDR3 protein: CASRVGVPTDTQYF
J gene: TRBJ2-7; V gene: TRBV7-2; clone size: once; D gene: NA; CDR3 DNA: TGTGCCAGCAGCTTTACGGACGGGAGCTCCTACGAGCAGTACTTC; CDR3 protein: CASSFTDGSSYEQYF
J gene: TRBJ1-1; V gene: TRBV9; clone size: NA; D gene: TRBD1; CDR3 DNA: TGTGCCAGCAGCGTAGAGGGACAGGGTTCCACTGAAGCTTTCTTT; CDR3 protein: CASSVEGQGSTEAFF
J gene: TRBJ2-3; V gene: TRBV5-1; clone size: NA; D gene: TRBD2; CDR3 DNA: TGCGCCAGCAGCTTGGGACTAGCGGGGGCTGGAGATACGCAGTATTTT; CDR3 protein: CASSLGLAGAGDTQYF
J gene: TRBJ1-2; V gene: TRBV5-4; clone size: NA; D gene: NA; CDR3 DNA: TGTGCCAGCAGCCGCGCGAAGGCGATGGCTAACTATGGCTACACCTTC; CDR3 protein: CASSRAKAMANYGYTF
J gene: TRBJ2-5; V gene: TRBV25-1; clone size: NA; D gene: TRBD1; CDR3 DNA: TGTGCCAGCAGCCGGGACAGGGGCCAAGAGACCCAGTACTTC; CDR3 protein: CASSRDRGQETQYF
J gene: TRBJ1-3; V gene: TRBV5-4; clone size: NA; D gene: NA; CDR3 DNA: TGTGCCAGCAGCTTGGCGCCAGGGACTGGAAACACCATATATTTT; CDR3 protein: CASSLAPGTGNTIYF
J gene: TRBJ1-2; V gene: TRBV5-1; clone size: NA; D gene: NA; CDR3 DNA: TGCGCCAGCAGCTCGGGAGGGGGAAGAGGCTACACCTTC; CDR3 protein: CASSSGGGRGYTF
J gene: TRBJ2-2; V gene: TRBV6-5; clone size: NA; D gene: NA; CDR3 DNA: TGTGCCAGCAGCCCCGGACAGGCGGGGGGCGGGGAGCTGTTTTTT; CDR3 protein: CASSPGQAGGGELFF
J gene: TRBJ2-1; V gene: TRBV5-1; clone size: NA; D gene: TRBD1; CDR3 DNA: TGCGCCAGCAGCCTGGGACAGGGCTATGAGCAGTTCTTC; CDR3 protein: CASSLGQGYEQFF
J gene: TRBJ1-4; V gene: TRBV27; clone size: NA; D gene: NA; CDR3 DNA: TGTGCTTCCAGGGGTAGCGTAGCAACTAATGAAAAACTGTTTTTT; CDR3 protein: CASRGSVATNEKLFF
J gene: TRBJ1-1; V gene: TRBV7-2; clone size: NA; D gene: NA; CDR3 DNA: TGTGCCAGCAGCCCCACAGGACAGATTAACACTGAAGCTTTCTTT; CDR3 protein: CASSPTGQINTEAFF
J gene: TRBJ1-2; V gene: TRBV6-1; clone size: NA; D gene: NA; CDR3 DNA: TGTGCCAGCAGTGAGCTCACAGTGGGGGGCTACACCTTC; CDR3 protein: CASSELTVGGYTF
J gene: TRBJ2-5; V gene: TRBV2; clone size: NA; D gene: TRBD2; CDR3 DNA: TGTGCCAGCAGTGGGCTAGCGGGAAGAGAGACCCAGTACTTC; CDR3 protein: CASSGLAGRETQYF
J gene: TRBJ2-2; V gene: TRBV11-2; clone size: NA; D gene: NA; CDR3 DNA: TGTGCCAGCAGCCGACGGCAGGGAGTTGAGGGGGAGCTGTTTTTT; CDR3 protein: CASSRRQGVEGELFF
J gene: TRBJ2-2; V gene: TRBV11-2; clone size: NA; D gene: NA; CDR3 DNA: TGTGCCAGCAGCTTAGCGCTGGGCGCGGGGGAGCTGTTTTTT; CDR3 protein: CASSLALGAGELFF
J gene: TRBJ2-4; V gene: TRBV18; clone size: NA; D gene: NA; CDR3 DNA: TGTGCCAGCTCACCATGGGGAAGGGGTGAAAACATTCAGTACTTC; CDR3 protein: CASSPWGRGENIQYF
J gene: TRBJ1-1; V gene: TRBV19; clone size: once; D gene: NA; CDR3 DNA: TGTGCCAGTAGTATGAAACCAGGGTACACTGAAGCTTTCTTT; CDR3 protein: CASSMKPGYTEAFF
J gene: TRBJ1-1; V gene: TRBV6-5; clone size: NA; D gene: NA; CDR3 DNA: TGTGCCAGCACAGGGGCGCAGGGCACTGAAGCTTTCTTT; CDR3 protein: CASTGAQGTEAFF
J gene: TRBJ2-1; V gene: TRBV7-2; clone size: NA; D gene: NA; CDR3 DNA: TGTGCCAGCAGCTCACCTGGGGAGCAGTTCTTC; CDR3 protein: CASSSPGEQFF
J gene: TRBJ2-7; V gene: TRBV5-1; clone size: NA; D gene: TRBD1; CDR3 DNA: TGCGCCAGCAGCTTGGCTACCGGGACAGGGGGCCTCGAGCAGTACTTC; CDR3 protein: CASSLATGTGGLEQYF
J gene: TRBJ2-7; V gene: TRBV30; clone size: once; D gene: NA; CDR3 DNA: TGTGCCTGGAGTGGGGGTTACTACGAGCAGTACTTC; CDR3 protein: CAWSGGYYEQYF
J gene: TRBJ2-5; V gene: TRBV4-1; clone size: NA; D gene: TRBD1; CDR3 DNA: TGCGCCAGCAGCCTGTTTTTACCGGGACAGGGGCTGGAGACCCAGTACTTC; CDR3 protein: CASSLFLPGQGLETQYF
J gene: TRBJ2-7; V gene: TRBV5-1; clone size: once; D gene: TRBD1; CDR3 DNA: TGCGCCAGCAGCTTATATGGGACAGGGAACTACGAGCAGTACTTC; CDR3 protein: CASSLYGTGNYEQYF
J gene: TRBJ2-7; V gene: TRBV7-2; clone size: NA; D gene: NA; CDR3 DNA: TGTGCCAGCAACCCCAACTTGGAAAGCTCCTACGAGCAGTACTTC; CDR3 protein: CASNPNLESSYEQYF
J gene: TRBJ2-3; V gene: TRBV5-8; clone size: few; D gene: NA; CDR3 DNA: TGTGCCAGCTTACGGATCGCAGATACGCAGTATTTT; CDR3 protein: CASLRIADTQYF
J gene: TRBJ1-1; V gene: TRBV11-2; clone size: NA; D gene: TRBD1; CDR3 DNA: TGTGCCAGCAGCTCACAGGGGGCCACTGAAGCTTTCTTT; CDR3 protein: CASSSQGATEAFF
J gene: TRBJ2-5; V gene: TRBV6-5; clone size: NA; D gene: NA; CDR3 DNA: TGTGCCACCGGGGGACAAGAGACCCAGTACTTC; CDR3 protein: CATGGQETQYF
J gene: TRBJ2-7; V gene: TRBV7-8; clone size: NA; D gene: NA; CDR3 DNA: TGTGCCAGCAGCTTAGGGGCGGGCCCCTCCTACGAGCAGTACTTC; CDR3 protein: CASSLGAGPSYEQYF
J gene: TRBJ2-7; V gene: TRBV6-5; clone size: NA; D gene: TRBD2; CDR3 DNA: TGTGCCAGCGGGGGGGGAGTGTACGAGCAGTACTTC; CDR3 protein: CASGGGVYEQYF
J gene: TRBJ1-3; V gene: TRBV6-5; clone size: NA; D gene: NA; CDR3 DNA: TGTGCCAGCAGGGCGGGGGCTGGAAACACCATATATTTT; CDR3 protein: CASRAGAGNTIYF
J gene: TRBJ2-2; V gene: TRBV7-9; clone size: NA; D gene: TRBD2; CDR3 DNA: TGTGCCAGCAGCTTAGGGGGCGGGAGGCGAATGAACACCGGGGAGCTGTTTTTT; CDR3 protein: CASSLGGGRRMNTGELFF
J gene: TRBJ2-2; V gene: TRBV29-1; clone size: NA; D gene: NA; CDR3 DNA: TGCAGCGTTGCAGGATACGTGGGCACCGGGGAGCTGTTTTTT; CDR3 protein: CSVAGYVGTGELFF
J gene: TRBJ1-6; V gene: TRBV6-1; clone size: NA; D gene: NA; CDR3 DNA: TGTGCCAGCAGTGAACCGGTGGGGATTTCACCCCTCCACTTT; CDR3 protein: CASSEPVGISPLHF
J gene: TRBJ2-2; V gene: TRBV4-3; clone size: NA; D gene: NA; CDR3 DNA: TGCGCCAGCAGCCAAGATCTCTTGGTGGTAGCCGGAGTTATCGGGGAGCTGTTTTTT; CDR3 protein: CASSQDLLVVAGVIGELFF
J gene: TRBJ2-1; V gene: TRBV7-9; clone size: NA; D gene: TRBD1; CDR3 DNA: TGTGCCAGCAGCTTAGGGACAGGGCGCAATGAGCAGTTCTTC; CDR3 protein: CASSLGTGRNEQFF
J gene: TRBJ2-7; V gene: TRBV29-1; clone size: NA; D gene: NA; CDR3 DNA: TGCAGCGTTGGACAGAGCTCCTACGAGCAGTACTTC; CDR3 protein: CSVGQSSYEQYF
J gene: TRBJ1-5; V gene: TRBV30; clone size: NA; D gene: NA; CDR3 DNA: TGTGCCTGGAGTGTACCCCCTTATCAGCCCCAGCATTTT; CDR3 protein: CAWSVPPYQPQHF
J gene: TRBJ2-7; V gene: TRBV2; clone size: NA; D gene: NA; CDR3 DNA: TGTGCCAGCAAAGATGCCTACGAGCAGTACTTC; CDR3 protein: CASKDAYEQYF
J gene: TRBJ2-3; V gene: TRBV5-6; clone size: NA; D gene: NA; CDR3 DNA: TGTGCCAGCAGCGGGGACTCAGGGAGGACATTCACAGATACGCAGTATTTT; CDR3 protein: CASSGDSGRTFTDTQYF
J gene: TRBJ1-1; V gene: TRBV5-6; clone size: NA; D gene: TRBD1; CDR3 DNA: TGTGCCAGCAGCCCGCTGGGACAGATGAACACTGAAGCTTTCTTT; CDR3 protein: CASSPLGQMNTEAFF